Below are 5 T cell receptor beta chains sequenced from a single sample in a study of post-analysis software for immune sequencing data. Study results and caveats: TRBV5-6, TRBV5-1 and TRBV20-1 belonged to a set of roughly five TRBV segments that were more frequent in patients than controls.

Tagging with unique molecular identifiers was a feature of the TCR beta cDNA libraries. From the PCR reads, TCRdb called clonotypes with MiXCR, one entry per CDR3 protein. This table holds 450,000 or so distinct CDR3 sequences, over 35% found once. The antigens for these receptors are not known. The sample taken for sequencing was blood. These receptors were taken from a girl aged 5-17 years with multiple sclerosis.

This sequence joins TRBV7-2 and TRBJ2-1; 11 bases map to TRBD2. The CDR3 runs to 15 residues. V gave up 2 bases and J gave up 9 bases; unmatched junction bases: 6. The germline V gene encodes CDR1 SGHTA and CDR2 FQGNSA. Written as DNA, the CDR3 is TGTGCCAGCAGCTTAACTAGCGGGAGAGGTGGTGAGCAGTTCTTC. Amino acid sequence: CASSLTSGRGGEQFF.

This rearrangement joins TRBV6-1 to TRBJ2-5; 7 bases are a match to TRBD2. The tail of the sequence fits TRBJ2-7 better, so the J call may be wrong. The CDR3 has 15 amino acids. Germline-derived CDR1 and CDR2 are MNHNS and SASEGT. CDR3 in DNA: TGTGCCAGCAGTGAATTCACTAGCGCCTCCTACGAGCAGTACTTC. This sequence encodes CASSEFTSASYEQYF.

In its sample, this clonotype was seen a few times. The CDR3 reads CASSFSEKNIQYF. CDR3 in DNA: TGTGCCAGCAGCTTTAGCGAAAAAAACATTCAGTACTTC. This sequence joins TRBV7-3 and TRBJ2-4; possibly TRBD2 for D (5 bases). This CDR3 is 13 amino acids long. Germline assignment: CDR1 SGHTA and CDR2 FQGTGA. V lost 3 bases and J 4 bases, leaving 7 bases between the germline ends.

CDR3 sequence (DNA): TGCGCCAGCAGCCAAGATAGCGGGCCCATCAATGAGCAGTTCTTC. Translating it yields CASSQDSGPINEQFF. This chain links TRBV4-3 with TRBJ2-1; TRBD2 matches at 7 bases. This CDR3 comprises 15 residues. CDR1 LGHNA and CDR2 YSLEER come from the germline V gene. With 0 bases clipped from V and 6 bases from J, the junction kept 5 bases outside the gene matches.

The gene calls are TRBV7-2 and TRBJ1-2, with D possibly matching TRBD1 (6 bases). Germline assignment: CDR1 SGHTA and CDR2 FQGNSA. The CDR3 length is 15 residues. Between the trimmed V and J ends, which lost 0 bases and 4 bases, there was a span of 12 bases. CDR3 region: CASSLAGGRAYGYTF. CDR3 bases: TGTGCCAGCAGCTTAGCAGGGGGTAGAGCCTATGGCTACACCTTC.